Following are 16 T cell receptor beta chains from one sample sequenced in a study of technical replicates of blood from a handful of donors. Some clones are missing from TCRdb's copy, which holds only in-frame ones; the method was immunoSEQ multiplex PCR. The sample shows under 90,000 clones, roughly 98% of them seen only once. Sample: T cells isolated from PBMCs. All receptors derive from a human donor in good health.

This sequence joins TRBV11-3 and TRBJ2-1, with TRBD2 matching over 8 bases. V lost 5 bases and J lost 3; bases outside the gene matches: 9. CDR3 length: 16 amino acids. Germline CDR1 and CDR2: SGHNT and YENEEA. The DNA of the CDR3 is TGTGCCAGCAGCCTACTCGCGGGGGGTAACTACAATGAGCAGTTCTTC. It yields the protein CASSLLAGGNYNEQFF.

This rearrangement joins TRBV6-1 to TRBJ1-1, with D possibly TRBD1 on 6 matching bases. There are 15 residues in the CDR3. Trimming shortened V by 2 bases and J by 2 bases, and 12 bases separated the two germline ends. Germline CDR1 is MNHNS and CDR2 is SASEGT. CDR3 sequence (DNA): TGTGCCAGCAGTGAATATAGGGGGTCCAACACTGAAGCTTTCTTT. It encodes CASSEYRGSNTEAFF.

The gene calls are TRBV6-6 and TRBJ2-7; 10 bases match TRBD1. Germline V lookup: CDR1 MNHNY, CDR2 SVGAGI (reference sequence). With 5 bases clipped from V and 6 bases from J, the junction kept 10 bases outside the gene matches. The CDR3 length is 15 residues. DNA for the CDR3: TGTGCCAGCAGTCAACCCGGGACAGGGGTGGTCGAGCAGTACTTC. Encoded protein: CASSQPGTGVVEQYF.

This rearrangement joins TRBV2 to TRBJ2-7; 9 bases align to TRBD1. The CDR3 runs 17 residues. From germline, CDR1 is SNHLY and CDR2 FYNNEI. The ends lost 10 bases at V and 4 bases at J; junction bases unmatched: 20. The CDR3 protein is CATIPTGGIGTIYEQYF. CDR3 in DNA: TGTGCCACCATACCCACAGGGGGCATAGGTACGATATACGAGCAGTACTTC.

The V gene is TRBV7-2, the J gene TRBJ1-2; maybe TRBD1 (5 bases). The CDR3 runs 13 residues. Between the trimmed V and J ends, which lost 0 bases and 4 bases, there was a span of 6 bases. The germline V gene has CDR1 SGHTA and CDR2 FQGNSA. The CDR3 sequence is CASSLAGGYGYTF. In DNA form, the CDR3 reads TGTGCCAGCAGCTTAGCGGGGGGCTATGGCTACACCTTC.

This clone came up once. The J gene is TRBJ2-3, the V gene TRBV5-1, with 7 bases matching TRBD1. In germline, CDR1 is SGHRS, CDR2 YFSETQ. V lost 4 bases to trimming and J lost 3 bases; unmatched junction nucleotides: 11. The CDR3 totals 16 residues. The CDR3 reads CASSPPRTGQTDTQYF. In nucleotides, the CDR3 is TGCGCCAGCAGCCCACCGCGTACGGGACAGACAGATACGCAGTATTTT.

This chain links TRBV4-1 with TRBJ2-1; 7 bases match TRBD2. The CDR3 totals 13 residues. The junction had 4 bases not matched to a gene; V was cut back by 4 bases and J by 7 bases. CDR1 is MGHRA, CDR2 YSYEKL, per germline. CDR3: CASSRYSGNEQFF. The DNA of the CDR3 is TGCGCCAGCAGCCGATATAGCGGGAATGAGCAGTTCTTC.

The rearrangement uses TRBV6-5 and TRBJ1-2; 12 bases fit TRBD1. After removal of 10 bases from V and 8 bases from J, the junction contained 5 bases not matched to a gene. This CDR3 contains 12 residues. Germline V gene lookup returns CDR1 MNHEY and CDR2 SVGAGI. This CDR3 reads CATGTGGAGYTF. As DNA, the CDR3 is TGTGCCACCGGGACAGGGGGCGCAGGCTACACCTTC.

This rearrangement joins TRBV10-3 to TRBJ1-5; D possibly corresponds to TRBD1 (5 bases). Trimming shortened V by 3 bases and J by 4 bases, and 19 bases separated the two germline ends. This CDR3 has 17 amino acids. From germline, CDR1 is ENHRY and CDR2 SYGVKD. The CDR3 here is CAISDQVGGTANQPQHF. CDR3 DNA: TGTGCCATCAGTGATCAGGTTGGCGGGACGGCGAATCAGCCCCAGCATTTT.

The V and J genes are TRBV7-9 and TRBJ2-2; D call uncertain. In germline, CDR1 is SEHNR, CDR2 FQNEAQ (reference sequence). The ends were cut back, 4 bases at V and 7 bases at J, with 4 bases in the middle. The CDR3 extends over 11 amino acids. This CDR3 is CASSSGGELFF. The CDR3 nucleotides are TGTGCCAGCAGCTCCGGCGGGGAGCTGTTTTTT.

The chain joins TRBV30 to TRBJ1-1; a weak D match, TRBD1 (5 bases). The CDR3 has 14 residues. Germline lookup yields CDR1 GTSNPN and CDR2 SVGIG (reference sequence). With 2 bases removed from V and 0 bases from J, the gap between germline ends came to 10 bases. CDR3 protein: CAWSQWGMNTEAFF. The CDR3 DNA reads TGTGCCTGGAGTCAGTGGGGCATGAACACTGAAGCTTTCTTT. The full variable domain, completed using reference TRBV30 and TRBJ1-1, is SQTIHQWPATLVQPVGSPLSLECTVEGTSNPNLYWYRQAAGRGLQLLFYSVGIGQISSEVPQNLSASRPQDRQFILSSKKLLLSDSGFYLCAWSQWGMNTEAFFGQGTRLTVV.

This chain joins TRBV6-1 and TRBJ2-7; 7 bases line up with TRBD1. CDR3 length: 15 residues. V lost 4 bases, J lost 5 bases, and 11 bases stayed unmatched. Germline V lookup: CDR1 MNHNS, CDR2 SASEGT. CDR3 residues: CASSVTGTEFDEQYF. CDR3 sequence (DNA): TGTGCCAGCAGTGTTACCGGGACAGAGTTCGACGAGCAGTACTTC.

The chain's CDR3 is CASSRSGNYEQYF. The DNA for the CDR3 is TGTGCCAGCAGCCGGAGCGGAAACTACGAGCAGTACTTC. This rearrangement joins TRBV11-2 to TRBJ2-7; a weak D match, TRBD2 (5 bases). Trimming left V 5 bases short and J 3 bases short, with 11 bases between. The CDR3 spans 13 residues. From germline, CDR1 is SGHAT and CDR2 FQNNGV. The whole variable domain, remainder taken from reference TRBV11-2 and TRBJ2-7, is EAGVAQSPRYKIIEKRQSVAFWCNPISGHATLYWYQQILGQGPKLLIQFQNNGVVDDSQLPKDRFSAERLKGVDSTLKIQPAKLEDSAVYLCASSRSGNYEQYFGPGTRLTVT.

This chain joins TRBV5-1 and TRBJ2-1, with 11 nucleotides matching TRBD1. After removal of 0 bases from V and 8 bases from J, the junction contained 4 bases not matched to a gene. Germline V gene sequence: CDR1 SGHRS, CDR2 YFSETQ. The CDR3 extends over 15 amino acids. The CDR3 DNA reads TGCGCCAGCAGCTTGGAGAGGACAGGGGGCGATGAGCAGTTCTTC. Translated, it gives CASSLERTGGDEQFF. The full variable domain, with the rest looked up from reference TRBV5-1 and TRBJ2-1, is KAGVTQTPRYLIKTRGQQVTLSCSPISGHRSVSWYQQTPGQGLQFLFEYFSETQRNKGNFPGRFSGRQFSNSRSEMNVSTLELGDSALYLCASSLERTGGDEQFFGPGTRLTVL.

The chain carries TRBV28 and TRBJ2-7, with 8 bases identical to TRBD2. CDR1 is MDHEN and CDR2 is SYDVKM in the germline V gene. The CDR3 is made up of 14 amino acids. J lost 5 bases, V lost 3 bases, and 6 bases had no gene match. CDR3 nucleotide sequence: TGTGCCAGCAGTTTGAGCGGGGGTTTCGACGAGCAGTACTTC. Its translation is CASSLSGGFDEQYF.

This sequence joins TRBV11-2 and TRBJ2-7; TRBD2 matches at 9 bases. CDR1 is SGHAT and CDR2 is FQNNGV in the germline V gene. Trimming removed 8 bases from V and 5 bases from J; junction bases left unmatched: 10. The CDR3 has 14 amino acids. The CDR3 loop reads CASVRGLALDEQYF. The CDR3 bases are TGTGCCAGCGTAAGAGGACTAGCGCTTGACGAGCAGTACTTC.